The T cell receptor (beta chain) under discussion was sequenced for a study of cytomegalovirus exposure and HLA in healthy donors. Concerning this clone: Its antigen is still unknown.

The PCR ran on 60 Vbeta and 13 Jbeta primers. Generated by immunoSEQ multiplex PCR, the TCRdb table keeps only in-frame clones and is missing some. The sample has some 130,000 clones, 75% seen once. Study findings and constraints: Both high specificity and high sensitivity reportedly marked the classifier's diagnosis of cytomegalovirus status. Highly shared variants forming one cluster were likely a sequencing artifact. In a later analysis, productive TCRs from donors in an Asian-associated ancestry cluster reportedly carried fewer N-insertions than the cohort mean. Later analysis identified a missense DCLRE1C variant that was linked to TCR beta V- and J-gene trimming.

This sequence originates from a man aged 25 to 40 in good health and CMV-seronegative. Sequencing was performed on PBMCs.

CDR3 DNA sequence: TGTGCCATCAGTGAGTCAGGACTCATGAACACTGAAGCTTTCTTT. Residues: CAISESGLMNTEAFF. The chain employs TRBV10-3 and TRBJ1-1, with D uncertain. V was cut by 0 bases and J by 0 bases, with 8 bases left in between. The CDR3 loop spans 15 amino acids. Germline values: CDR1 ENHRY, CDR2 SYGVKD.